This TCR beta chain is drawn from a study of vaccination and CD4 T cells after COVID-19. The treatment here: approximately 9-day PBMC culture with coronavirus spike peptide pools or control peptides (ViraFEST assay). Before the COVID-19 pandemic (2011-2018), CD4+ T cells were obtained from the unexposed donor. ViraFEST enlarged antigen-specific T cell populations with peptide pools and afterwards sequenced TCRs. The study sequenced cultured CD4+ T cell DNA using the Oncomine TCR Beta short-read assay. Genomic DNA was taken out of cultured CD4+ T cells by extraction. Using its own MiXCR run on the PCR reads, TCRdb lists one record per CDR3 protein. The profile shows fewer than 11,000 distinct CDR3 sequences, about 30% of them singletons. This clonotype has a handful of counts. Its matching antigen is unknown. Germline trimming cut 5 bases from V and 0 bases from J; bases unmatched to any gene: 15. This CDR3 is 20 amino acids long. Germline V CDR1 and CDR2: SGHTA, FQGNSA.

The receptor's source is a human donor in good health. V is TRBV7-2 and J is TRBJ2-2, with 10 bases matching TRBD1. The specimen was CD4+ T cells from blood, cultured in vitro. The CDR3 nucleotides read TGTGCCAGCAGCCCACACAACCGGGACAGGGGCACCCCGAACACCGGGGAGCTGTTTTTT. Encoded protein: CASSPHNRDRGTPNTGELFF. The whole variable domain, filled in from reference TRBV7-2 and TRBJ2-2, reads GAGVSQSPSNKVTEKGKDVELRCDPISGHTALYWYRQSLGQGLEFLIYFQGNSAPDKSGLPSDRFSAERTGGSVSTLTIQRTQQEDSAVYLCASSPHNRDRGTPNTGELFFGEGSRLTVL.